This T cell receptor (beta chain) was sequenced in a study of blood T cells in healthy people across ages. The CDR3 runs 15 residues. The V segment lost 5 bases and the J segment 6 bases; nucleotides outside the gene matches: 11. It was with a sample-barcoded 5' primer and a J-beta primer mix that a second PCR of roughly 7 to 11 cycles was run. TCRdb re-analysed the 5' RACE reads in MiXCR, keeping a single row per CDR3 protein. The sample includes some 800,000 distinct CDR3 sequences, roughly 25% seen only once; the top ten take approximately 4%. The same specimen was also included in a second study, on T cells of mothers and their children. That paper notes: Thymic selection shapes TCR recombination output similarly in related and unrelated pairs.

The chain has TRBV12-3 or TRBV12-4 and TRBJ2-7; TRBD1 matches at 9 bases. This receptor was taken from a boy aged 5 to 17 in good health. The material sequenced was blood. CDR3 protein: CASSKQGANWGEQYF. The CDR3 coding sequence is TGTGCCAGCAGTAAACAGGGGGCGAATTGGGGCGAGCAGTACTTC.